Each of the 15 T cell receptor beta chains below was sequenced from the same sample in a study of CD8+ T cells in alopecia areata. Investigators isolated RNA and reverse transcribed it into cDNA to act as the sequencing template. Sequencing used immunoSEQ multiplex PCR; TCRdb keeps in-frame clones, though not all of them. The table shows a few hundred thousand clones, with roughly three fifths occurring only once. Sequenced: CD8+ T cells sorted from blood. The source is a human donor in good health.

CDR3 region: CASSPGGTGTDTQYF. CDR3 DNA sequence: TGTGCCAGCAGCCCAGGAGGTACGGGCACAGATACGCAGTATTTT. This chain links TRBV9 with TRBJ2-3; maybe TRBD2 (5 bases). The CDR3 consists of 15 residues. Looked up from germline, CDR1 is SGDLS and CDR2 is YYNGEE. V shed 4 bases and J shed 1 base, with 13 bases lying between them.

This rearrangement joins TRBV29-1 to TRBJ2-1, with TRBD2 matching 9 bases. Unmatched junction bases numbered 14, after V lost 5 bases and J lost 9 bases. Germline V gene data show CDR1 as SQVTM and CDR2 as ANQGSEA. The CDR3 loop spans 15 amino acids. Here the CDR3 DNA reads TGCAGCGTTACCTCCGGCGGGGGGGCTATGACTGAGCAGTTCTTC. Encoded protein: CSVTSGGGAMTEQFF.

The chain has TRBV2 and TRBJ1-1; D gene ambiguous. This CDR3 contains 13 residues. Germline V gene lookup returns CDR1 SNHLY and CDR2 FYNNEI. V was pared by 6 bases and J by 2 bases, with 10 bases between. The DNA of the CDR3 is TGTGCCAGCAGACCTATCCCCAACACTGAAGCTTTCTTT. It translates to CASRPIPNTEAFF.

As to this clone: This CDR3 is also generated by other DNA sequences in the sample. The chain employs TRBV18 and TRBJ1-1; D unresolved. Per the germline V gene, CDR1 is KGHSH and CDR2 is LQKENI. V was clipped by 3 bases and J by 1 base, with 3 bases between them. The CDR3 is 12 residues long. The CDR3 DNA follows: TGTGCCAGCTCACCGGCGAACACTGAAGCTTTCTTT. This encodes CASSPANTEAFF.

The chain combines TRBV25-1 with TRBJ1-5; possible D gene TRBD1, 6 bases. Between the trimmed V and J ends, which lost 4 bases and 7 bases, there was a span of 14 bases. Germline-derived CDR1 and CDR2 are MGHDK and SYGVNS. The CDR3 has 14 residues. The CDR3 is CASSGVGGWQPQHF. The CDR3 region has the DNA TGTGCCAGCAGTGGAGTCGGGGGCTGGCAGCCCCAGCATTTT.

The CDR3 loop reads CASKDRVVNYGYTF. The CDR3 nucleotides are TGTGCCAGCAAAGACAGGGTAGTTAACTATGGCTACACCTTC. The chain employs TRBV2 and TRBJ1-2; 7 bases line up with TRBD1. Germline-derived CDR1 and CDR2 are SNHLY and FYNNEI. The CDR3 has 14 residues. V gave up 7 bases and J gave up 1 base; unmatched junction bases: 6.

This clone has a handful of counts. This chain joins TRBV29-1 and TRBJ1-3; D is possibly TRBD1 (5 bases). This CDR3 is 13 amino acids long. Trimming cost V 7 bases and J 2 bases, with 12 bases left between them. Germline loops: CDR1 SQVTM, CDR2 ANQGSEA. The CDR3 DNA reads as TGCAGCGCCGACCCAGGGCCTGGAAACACCATATATTTT. It yields the protein CSADPGPGNTIYF. Using reference TRBV29-1 and TRBJ1-3 for the parts outside the CDR3, the full variable domain is SAVISQKPSRDICQRGTSLTIQCQVDSQVTMMFWYRQQPGQSLTLIATANQGSEATYESGFVIDKFPISRPNLTFSTLTVSNMSPEDSSIYLCSADPGPGNTIYFGEGSWLTVV.

This chain uses TRBV10-3 with TRBJ2-3; 7 bases match TRBD1. V dropped 2 bases and J dropped 2; count of bases not matched to a gene: 10. Germline values: CDR1 ENHRY, CDR2 SYGVKD. This CDR3 contains 17 residues. The CDR3 loop is CAISEPMNGQDTDTQYF. DNA of the CDR3: TGTGCCATCAGTGAGCCGATGAATGGACAGGACACAGATACGCAGTATTTT.

The genes are TRBV30 and TRBJ1-6, with 9 nucleotides matching TRBD1. The CDR3 has 14 amino acids. V gave up 1 base and J gave up 9 bases; unmatched junction bases: 4. Germline V lookup: CDR1 GTSNPN, CDR2 SVGIG (reference sequence). CDR3 in DNA: TGTGCCTGGAGTGGGGGACAGGGAAGTTCACCCCTCCACTTT. Translated: CAWSGGQGSSPLHF.

The chain carries TRBV29-1 and TRBJ2-1; TRBD2 matches 15 bases. Unmatched junction bases numbered 6, after V lost 6 bases and J lost 0 bases. The CDR3 extends over 17 amino acids. Germline V CDR1 and CDR2: SQVTM, ANQGSEA. The CDR3 sequence is CSVQGTSGGISYNEQFF. CDR3 nucleotides: TGCAGCGTCCAAGGGACTAGCGGGGGGATCTCCTACAATGAGCAGTTCTTC.

The table lists this clone with a few counts. V usage is TRBV7-9 and J usage is TRBJ2-2, with 9 nucleotides matching TRBD2. The CDR3 totals 18 residues. Trimming cost V 2 bases and J 2 bases; bases outside gene matches: 9. Germline CDR1 and CDR2: SEHNR and FQNEAQ (reference sequence). CDR3: CASSLPRGSGGNTGELFF. The CDR3 bases are TGTGCCAGCAGCTTACCCCGGGGTAGCGGGGGAAACACCGGGGAGCTGTTTTTT.

This chain joins TRBV6-6 and TRBJ1-1; a possible D gene is TRBD1 (5 bases). Between the trimmed V and J ends, which lost 2 bases and 4 bases, there was a span of 11 bases. Looked up from germline, CDR1 is MNHNY and CDR2 is SVGAGI (reference sequence). CDR3 length: 14 residues. Written as DNA, the CDR3 is TGTGCCAGCAGTTACCTCCTCGGGGGCACTGAAGCTTTCTTT. It codes for CASSYLLGGTEAFF.

The chain uses TRBV29-1 and TRBJ2-5; no reliable D call. Trimming removed 1 base at V and 11 bases at J, with 17 bases between. CDR1 is SQVTM and CDR2 is ANQGSEA in the germline V gene. This CDR3 has 13 residues. The CDR3, as DNA: TGCAGCGTTGAAGTAGAAACAGTCATCTGGCAGTACTTC. It specifies CSVEVETVIWQYF.

This clone occurred a few times. This sequence joins TRBV29-1 and TRBJ2-5, with TRBD1 identical over 7 bases. V lost 7 bases to trimming and J lost 3 bases; unmatched junction nucleotides: 11. This CDR3 region has 14 residues. Germline CDR1 is SQVTM and CDR2 is ANQGSEA. CDR3 coding DNA: TGCAGCGGAGGACAGGTGGGCCGTAAAGAGACCCAGTACTTC. This sequence encodes CSGGQVGRKETQYF.

The chain is built from TRBV5-1 and TRBJ2-7; D is possibly TRBD1 (6 bases). V was trimmed by 3 bases and J by 4 bases, leaving 11 bases between them. Germline V gives CDR1 SGHRS, CDR2 YFSETQ. The CDR3 sequence is 13 residues long. The CDR3 coding sequence is TGCGCCAGCAGCTACACCACAGGGTACGAGCAGTACTTC. Translated, it gives CASSYTTGYEQYF.